These 23 T cell receptor beta chains came from one sample sequenced in a study of cytomegalovirus exposure and HLA in healthy donors. Use of 60 Vbeta and 13 Jbeta primers characterized the PCR. The protocol was immunoSEQ multiplex PCR, while the TCRdb copy is restricted to in-frame clones and leaves out a portion. The sample lists 130,000 or so clones; 74% were seen once. Source material: PBMCs. The receptors shown here come from a man in his forties or fifties in good health and CMV-seropositive.

The V call is TRBV28, the J call TRBJ1-1, with D unresolved. The germline V gene encodes CDR1 MDHEN and CDR2 SYDVKM. This CDR3 region has 13 residues. Trimming removed 10 bases at V and 1 base at J, with 13 bases between. The chain's CDR3 is CATLRRGNTEAFF. The CDR3 coding sequence is TGTGCCACCCTTAGACGGGGGAACACTGAAGCTTTCTTT.

The chain links TRBV7-8 to TRBJ2-1, with D possibly matching TRBD2 (6 bases). Trimming shortened V by 6 bases and J by 9 bases, and 24 bases separated the two germline ends. Germline-derived CDR1 and CDR2 are SGHVS and FQNEAQ. The CDR3 loop spans 16 amino acids. CDR3 loop: CASRQIAGRGQREQFF. CDR3 nucleotide sequence: TGTGCCAGCAGACAAATTGCCGGGAGAGGGCAGCGTGAGCAGTTCTTC.

This clone was detected a few times. This sequence joins TRBV2 and TRBJ2-3; D possibly corresponds to TRBD2 (6 bases). The CDR3 length is 16 residues. Germline V gives CDR1 SNHLY, CDR2 FYNNEI. V lost 3 bases and J 0 bases, leaving 13 bases between the germline ends. The CDR3 reads CASSDVAASSTDTQYF. For the CDR3, the DNA is TGTGCCAGCAGTGACGTAGCGGCCTCTAGCACAGATACGCAGTATTTT. Drawing the rest from reference TRBV2 and TRBJ2-3, the complete variable domain is EPEVTQTPSHQVTQMGQEVILRCVPISNHLYFYWYRQILGQKVEFLVSFYNNEISEKSEIFDDQFSVERPDGSNFTLKIRSTKLEDSAMYFCASSDVAASSTDTQYFGPGTRLTVL.

The chain employs TRBV19 and TRBJ1-6; possible D gene TRBD1, 5 bases. The CDR3 totals 13 residues. Trimming cost V 5 bases and J 7 bases, with 9 bases left between them. The germline gives CDR1 LNHDA, CDR2 SQIVND (reference sequence). CDR3 amino acids: CASSPRQNSPLHF. CDR3 DNA: TGTGCCAGTAGTCCTAGACAGAATTCACCCCTCCACTTT.

The genes are TRBV7-8 and TRBJ2-7; D may be TRBD2 (5 bases). The CDR3 has 11 amino acids. Trimming took 1 base from V and 7 from J, leaving 5 bases between them. Per the germline V gene, CDR1 is SGHVS and CDR2 is FQNEAQ. As DNA, the CDR3 is TGTGCCAGCAGCTTAGGGAGGGAGCAGTACTTC. Encoded protein: CASSLGREQYF.

The chain recombines TRBV6-1 with TRBJ1-2, with 7 positions matching TRBD1. Germline assignment: CDR1 MNHNS and CDR2 SASEGT. The CDR3 consists of 14 residues. Trimming at V came to 7 bases and at J to 4 bases, leaving 9 bases not matched to a gene. CDR3 DNA sequence: TGTGCCAGCATTTCTACCGGGACAGTCTATGGCTACACCTTC. Its translation: CASISTGTVYGYTF.

The V and J genes are TRBV6-1 and TRBJ2-5; 8 nucleotides line up with TRBD1. The J call may be faulty, since TRBJ2-7 better matches the DNA end. This CDR3 spans 13 amino acids. Germline assignment: CDR1 MNHNS and CDR2 SASEGT. The CDR3 protein is CASNRQGPYEQYF. DNA of the CDR3: TGTGCCAGCAATCGACAGGGGCCCTACGAGCAGTACTTC.

This rearrangement joins TRBV7-8 to TRBJ1-4; D not certain. Germline V gene data show CDR1 as SGHVS and CDR2 as FQNEAQ. Between the trimmed V and J ends, which lost 5 bases and 5 bases, there was a span of 15 bases. CDR3 size: 15 residues. This CDR3 is CASSPEASGNEKLFF. The CDR3 nucleotides are TGTGCCAGCAGCCCAGAGGCCAGCGGGAATGAAAAACTGTTTTTT.

The rearrangement links TRBV6-1 to TRBJ2-3; D possibly corresponds to TRBD1 (5 bases). The V gene's germline CDR1 is MNHNS and CDR2 SASEGT. The V end lost 7 bases, the J end lost 2 bases, and 10 bases lay between the germline ends. The CDR3 is 13 amino acids. CDR3 nucleotide sequence: TGTGCCAGCAATAGACAGTCCACAGATACGCAGTATTTT. It codes for CASNRQSTDTQYF.

V usage is TRBV15 and J usage is TRBJ2-2, with no clear D. Germline lookup yields CDR1 LNHNV and CDR2 YYDKDF (reference sequence). V shed 0 bases and J shed 3 bases, with 8 bases lying between them. CDR3 size: 15 residues. CDR3 sequence: CATSRDVGYTGELFF. CDR3 nucleotide sequence: TGTGCCACCAGCAGAGATGTCGGTTACACCGGGGAGCTGTTTTTT.

The chain recombines TRBV6-1 with TRBJ2-7, with 10 bases that match TRBD1. With V trimmed by 3 bases and J by 0 bases, 5 bases remained unmatched. Germline lookup yields CDR1 MNHNS and CDR2 SASEGT. The CDR3 loop spans 16 amino acids. The CDR3, as DNA: TGTGCCAGCAGTGACCGGACAGGGGGGACCTCCTACGAGCAGTACTTC. Translation: CASSDRTGGTSYEQYF.

The chain links TRBV6-5 to TRBJ2-7; D is possibly TRBD2 (5 bases). The germline gives CDR1 MNHEY, CDR2 SVGAGI. CDR3 length: 12 amino acids. Trimming removed 4 bases from V and 3 bases from J, with 7 bases in between. The CDR3 DNA reads as TGTGCCAGCAGTTCGGGGTACTACGAGCAGTACTTC. It encodes CASSSGYYEQYF.

This clone was observed a handful of times. V gene TRBV7-8 combines with J gene TRBJ1-4, with 11 bases aligning to TRBD1. J lost 5 bases, V lost 8 bases, and 13 bases had no gene match. The CDR3 is made up of 17 amino acids. Germline CDR1 reads SGHVS; CDR2 reads FQNEAQ. The CDR3 nucleotides are TGTGCCAGCTCGCCAGGACAGGGGGCGTTGCTCAATGAAAAACTGTTTTTT. Translating it yields CASSPGQGALLNEKLFF.

This chain joins TRBV15 and TRBJ2-3, with D uncertain. The V gene lost 0 bases and the J gene lost 2 bases, with 9 bases spanning the gap. Germline CDR1 LNHNV, CDR2 YYDKDF (reference sequence). CDR3 length: 15 amino acids. The CDR3: CATSRDGLNTDTQYF. DNA of the CDR3: TGTGCCACCAGCAGAGATGGGCTAAACACAGATACGCAGTATTTT.

The V and J genes are TRBV18 and TRBJ2-2; 8 nucleotides line up with TRBD1. Trimming took 3 bases from V and 6 from J; bases not matched to a gene: 6. This CDR3 contains 15 residues. The germline gives CDR1 KGHSH, CDR2 LQKENI. CDR3 sequence (DNA): TGTGCCAGCTCACCGGACAGGGTCCCCCCCGGGGAGCTGTTTTTT. Residues: CASSPDRVPPGELFF.

The V call is TRBV18, the J call TRBJ1-4; TRBD1 aligns across 9 bases. V gave up 1 base and J gave up 10 bases; unmatched junction bases: 7. Germline lookup yields CDR1 KGHSH and CDR2 LQKENI. The CDR3 extends over 15 amino acids. CDR3 loop: CASSPLGQGVGKLFF. CDR3 nucleotides: TGTGCCAGCTCACCACTGGGACAGGGAGTCGGAAAACTGTTTTTT.

This chain links TRBV2 with TRBJ2-7; the match to TRBD1 covers 7 bases. CDR3 length: 13 amino acids. The germline gives CDR1 SNHLY, CDR2 FYNNEI. V dropped 5 bases and J dropped 7; count of bases not matched to a gene: 8. CDR3 sequence reads: CASSLTGLGEQYF. For the CDR3, the DNA is TGTGCCAGCAGTTTGACAGGGCTGGGGGAGCAGTACTTC. Full variable domain (outside the CDR3, taken from reference TRBV2 and TRBJ2-7): EPEVTQTPSHQVTQMGQEVILRCVPISNHLYFYWYRQILGQKVEFLVSFYNNEISEKSEIFDDQFSVERPDGSNFTLKIRSTKLEDSAMYFCASSLTGLGEQYFGPGTRLTVT.

This chain connects TRBV5-4 to TRBJ2-7; D may be TRBD2 (5 bases). V was cut by 0 bases and J by 0 bases, with 7 bases left in between. CDR3 size: 14 residues. In germline, CDR1 is SGHNT, CDR2 YYREEE (reference sequence). The CDR3 here is CASSLGGSSYEQYF. DNA for the CDR3: TGTGCCAGCAGCTTGGGAGGGAGCTCCTACGAGCAGTACTTC.

This clone was detected a few times. V is TRBV5-4 and J is TRBJ2-3, with 7 bases lining up with TRBD1. The J segment lost 0 bases and the V segment lost 4 bases, leaving 5 bases of the junction unmatched. The CDR3 runs to 15 residues. Germline lookup yields CDR1 SGHNT and CDR2 YYREEE (reference sequence). CDR3 DNA sequence: TGTGCCAGCAGCCTGGGACAGTTTAGCACAGATACGCAGTATTTT. Amino acids: CASSLGQFSTDTQYF.

The chain is built from TRBV30 and TRBJ1-5; D may be TRBD1 (6 bases). Trimming stripped 6 bases from V and 2 bases from J, with 11 bases between. Germline CDR1 GTSNPN, CDR2 SVGIG (reference sequence). The CDR3 is 13 residues long. The chain's CDR3 is CACPPGGNQPQHF. The CDR3 DNA follows: TGTGCCTGTCCGCCAGGGGGCAATCAGCCCCAGCATTTT.

J is TRBJ2-5 and V is TRBV15; D may be TRBD1 (6 bases). The CDR3 consists of 15 residues. Germline CDR1 is LNHNV and CDR2 is YYDKDF (reference sequence). V lost 5 bases, J lost 3 bases, and 16 bases lay in between. The CDR3, as DNA: TGTGCCACCAGCTATCCTGGACAGAGAGAAGAGACCCAGTACTTC. This codes for CATSYPGQREETQYF. Together with reference TRBV15 and TRBJ2-5, the CDR3 gives the full variable domain: DAMVIQNPRYQVTQFGKPVTLSCSQTLNHNVMYWYQQKSSQAPKLLFHYYDKDFNNEADTPDNFQSRRPNTSFCFLDIRSPGLGDTAMYLCATSYPGQREETQYFGPGTRLLVL.

This clone was seen only once. The chain recombines TRBV4-2 with TRBJ2-6; D gene ambiguous. The CDR3 has 20 amino acids. Germline CDR1 reads LGHNA; CDR2 reads YNFKEQ. V was pared by 0 bases and J by 0 bases, with 18 bases between. The CDR3 coding sequence is TGTGCCAGCAGCCAAGATTCTTGGGCAGTAGGCTTCTCTGGGGCCAACGTCCTGACTTTC. Protein: CASSQDSWAVGFSGANVLTF.

The rearrangement joins TRBV28 to TRBJ2-5; 7 nucleotides agree with TRBD1. This CDR3 contains 15 residues. With V trimmed by 5 bases and J by 5 bases, 11 bases remained unmatched. Germline CDR1 and CDR2: MDHEN and SYDVKM. The CDR3 DNA reads as TGTGCCAGCAGTCCAATCGACAGGGATGGTGAGACCCAGTACTTC. Translating gives CASSPIDRDGETQYF. The full variable domain, with the rest looked up from reference TRBV28 and TRBJ2-5, is DVKVTQSSRYLVKRTGEKVFLECVQDMDHENMFWYRQDPGLGLRLIYFSYDVKMKEKGDIPEGYSVSREKKERFSLILESASTNQTSMYLCASSPIDRDGETQYFGPGTRLLVL.